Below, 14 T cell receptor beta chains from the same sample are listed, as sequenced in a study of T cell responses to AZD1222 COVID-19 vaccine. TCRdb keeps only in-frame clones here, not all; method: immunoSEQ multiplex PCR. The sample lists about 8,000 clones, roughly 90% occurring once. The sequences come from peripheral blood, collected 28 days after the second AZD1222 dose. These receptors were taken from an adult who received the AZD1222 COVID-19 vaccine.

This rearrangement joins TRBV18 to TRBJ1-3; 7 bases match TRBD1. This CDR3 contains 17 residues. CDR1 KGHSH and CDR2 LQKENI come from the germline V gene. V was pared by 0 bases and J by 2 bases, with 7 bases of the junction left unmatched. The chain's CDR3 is CASSPPGRQGTGNTIYF. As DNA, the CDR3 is TGTGCCAGCTCACCACCGGGACGACAGGGAACTGGAAACACCATATATTTT.

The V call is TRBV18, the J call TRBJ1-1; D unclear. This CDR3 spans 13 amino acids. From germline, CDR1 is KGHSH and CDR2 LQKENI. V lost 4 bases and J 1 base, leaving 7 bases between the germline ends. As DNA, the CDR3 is TGTGCCAGCTCACTTCAGTCGAACACTGAAGCTTTCTTT. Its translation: CASSLQSNTEAFF.

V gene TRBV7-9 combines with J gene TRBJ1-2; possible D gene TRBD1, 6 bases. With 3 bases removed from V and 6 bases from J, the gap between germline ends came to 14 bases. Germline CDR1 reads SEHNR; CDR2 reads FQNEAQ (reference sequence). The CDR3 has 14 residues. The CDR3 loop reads CASSLIDRLDGYTF. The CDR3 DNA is TGTGCCAGCAGCTTGATTGACAGGCTCGATGGCTACACCTTC.

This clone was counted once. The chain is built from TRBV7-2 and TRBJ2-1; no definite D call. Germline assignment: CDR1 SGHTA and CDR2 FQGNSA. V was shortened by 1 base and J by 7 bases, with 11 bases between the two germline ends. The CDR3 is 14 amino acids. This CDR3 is CASSLVQSLNEQFF. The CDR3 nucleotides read TGTGCCAGCAGCTTAGTCCAGAGCCTTAATGAGCAGTTCTTC.

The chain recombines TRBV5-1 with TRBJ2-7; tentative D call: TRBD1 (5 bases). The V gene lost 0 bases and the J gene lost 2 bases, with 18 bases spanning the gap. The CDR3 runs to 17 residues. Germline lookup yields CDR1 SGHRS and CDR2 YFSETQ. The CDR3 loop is CASSLVRGMSPAYEQYF. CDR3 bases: TGCGCCAGCAGCTTGGTTAGGGGCATGAGTCCAGCCTACGAGCAGTACTTC.

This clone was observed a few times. The CDR3 loop reads CASRVGEFGSYGYTF. CDR3 sequence (DNA): TGTGCCAGCAGGGTTGGGGAGTTCGGCAGCTATGGCTACACCTTC. The V and J genes are TRBV4-2 and TRBJ1-2; D remains ambiguous. The CDR3 spans 15 residues. Germline loops: CDR1 LGHNA, CDR2 YNFKEQ. V was shortened by 6 bases and J by 4 bases, with 18 bases between the two germline ends.

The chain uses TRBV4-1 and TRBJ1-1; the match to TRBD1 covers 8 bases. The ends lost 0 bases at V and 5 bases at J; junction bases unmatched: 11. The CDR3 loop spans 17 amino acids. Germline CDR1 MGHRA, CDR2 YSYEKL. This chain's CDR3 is CASSQDRGINRGTEAFF. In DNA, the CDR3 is TGCGCCAGCAGCCAAGATAGGGGCATCAACAGGGGGACTGAAGCTTTCTTT.

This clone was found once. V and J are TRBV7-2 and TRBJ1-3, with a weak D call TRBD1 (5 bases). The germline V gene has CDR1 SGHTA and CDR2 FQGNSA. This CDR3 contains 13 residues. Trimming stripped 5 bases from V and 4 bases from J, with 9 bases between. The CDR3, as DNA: TGTGCCAGCAGCACAGGAAACGGAAACACCATATATTTT. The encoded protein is CASSTGNGNTIYF.

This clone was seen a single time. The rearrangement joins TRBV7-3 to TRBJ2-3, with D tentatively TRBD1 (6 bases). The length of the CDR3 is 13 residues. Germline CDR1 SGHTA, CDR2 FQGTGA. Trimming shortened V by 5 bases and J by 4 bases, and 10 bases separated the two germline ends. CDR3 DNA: TGTGCCAGCAGCACACAGGGACCAGATACGCAGTATTTT. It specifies CASSTQGPDTQYF.

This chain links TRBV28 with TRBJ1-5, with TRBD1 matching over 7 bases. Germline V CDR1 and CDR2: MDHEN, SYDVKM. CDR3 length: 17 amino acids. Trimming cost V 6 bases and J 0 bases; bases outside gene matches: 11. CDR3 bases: TGTGCCAGCAGGCGGACAGGAATTGTCTATAGCAATCAGCCCCAGCATTTT. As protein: CASRRTGIVYSNQPQHF.

This chain's CDR3 is CASSQGIGGDYGYTF. The CDR3 DNA sequence: TGCGCCAGCAGCCAAGGGATAGGGGGCGACTATGGCTACACCTTC. The rearrangement joins TRBV4-1 to TRBJ1-2, with 7 bases identical to TRBD1. This CDR3 is 15 amino acids long. V shed 1 base, J shed 3 bases, and the junction held 5 bases outside the gene matches. CDR1 MGHRA and CDR2 YSYEKL come from the germline V gene.

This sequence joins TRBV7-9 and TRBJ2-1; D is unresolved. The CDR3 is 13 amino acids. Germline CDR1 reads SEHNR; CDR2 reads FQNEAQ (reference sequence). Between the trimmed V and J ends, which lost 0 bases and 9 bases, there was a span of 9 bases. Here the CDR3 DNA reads TGTGCCAGCAGCTTAGCCCCCGCGACTGAGCAGTTCTTC. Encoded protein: CASSLAPATEQFF. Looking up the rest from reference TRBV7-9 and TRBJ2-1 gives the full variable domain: DTGVSQNPRHKITKRGQNVTFRCDPISEHNRLYWYRQTLGQGPEFLTYFQNEAQLEKSRLLSDRFSAERPKGSFSTLEIQRTEQGDSAMYLCASSLAPATEQFFGPGTRLTVL.

The CDR3 DNA reads as TGTGCCAGCAGCCCCGGAACCCACCAGCCCCAGCATTTT. Translated, it gives CASSPGTHQPQHF. The gene calls are TRBV7-9 and TRBJ1-5; D is ambiguous. The CDR3 runs to 13 residues. The germline CDR1 and CDR2 sequences are SEHNR and FQNEAQ (reference sequence). Trimming took off 5 bases at V and 7 bases at J, with 12 bases between the two ends.

The CDR3 DNA reads TGTGCCAGCAGCGTAGGCGGCAGCAGCGCAACTAATGAAAAACTGTTTTTT. Translating it yields CASSVGGSSATNEKLFF. This sequence joins TRBV9 and TRBJ1-4; D call uncertain. CDR1 is SGDLS and CDR2 is YYNGEE in the germline V gene. This CDR3 comprises 17 residues. The V end was cut by 0 bases, the J end by 0 bases, with 12 bases between.